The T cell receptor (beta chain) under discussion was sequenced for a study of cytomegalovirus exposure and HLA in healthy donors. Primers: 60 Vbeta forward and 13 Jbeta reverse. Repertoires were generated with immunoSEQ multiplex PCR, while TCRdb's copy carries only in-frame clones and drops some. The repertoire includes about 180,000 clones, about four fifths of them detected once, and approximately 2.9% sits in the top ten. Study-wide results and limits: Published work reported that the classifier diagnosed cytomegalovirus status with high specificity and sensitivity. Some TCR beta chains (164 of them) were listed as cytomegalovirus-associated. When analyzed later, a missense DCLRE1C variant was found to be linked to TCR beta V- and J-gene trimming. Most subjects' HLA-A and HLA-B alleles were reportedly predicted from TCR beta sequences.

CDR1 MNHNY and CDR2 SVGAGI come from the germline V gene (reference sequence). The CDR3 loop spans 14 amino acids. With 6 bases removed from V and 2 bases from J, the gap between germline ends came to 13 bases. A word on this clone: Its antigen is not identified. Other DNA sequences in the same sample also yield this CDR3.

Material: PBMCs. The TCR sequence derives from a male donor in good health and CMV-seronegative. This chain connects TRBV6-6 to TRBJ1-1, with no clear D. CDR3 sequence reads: CASSPVEANTEAFF. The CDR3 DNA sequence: TGTGCCAGCAGCCCTGTTGAGGCAAACACTGAAGCTTTCTTT.